The rows below give T cell receptor beta chains drawn from one sample of a study of metastatic and nonmetastatic thyroid tumors. TCRdb ran MiXCR on the PCR reads. The sample holds over 65,000 clones, about an eighth seen once. Sequenced: tumor tissue. These receptors were obtained from a female donor with papillary thyroid cancer or a benign thyroid nodule (not recorded which). Some clones in this sample may be carry-over from other donors' samples. CDR3s include the opening cysteine and the closing phenylalanine or tryptophan. The D gene is left open where the match is weak. Clone size is not always given. Where it is, it says once, few, many or a class for expanded clones.

j_gene: TRBJ2-3
v_gene: TRBV5-1
d_gene: -
abundance: -
CDR3nt: TGCGCCAGCAGCTTGGGTGCTAGCGTAGGGGGAGATACGCAGTATTTT
CDR3aa: CASSLGASVGGDTQYF

j_gene: TRBJ2-3
v_gene: TRBV20-1
d_gene: TRBD2
abundance: many
CDR3nt: TGCAGTGCTAGAGCGTCTGCGGGAGGAAGTGTAGGACTGGAAGATACGCAGTATTTT
CDR3aa: CSARASAGGSVGLEDTQYF

j_gene: TRBJ2-3
v_gene: TRBV7-2
d_gene: -
abundance: many
CDR3nt: TGTGCCAGCAGCTTATTTGGGCGGAACCCAGATACGCAGTATTTT
CDR3aa: CASSLFGRNPDTQYF

j_gene: TRBJ2-5
v_gene: TRBV20-1
d_gene: -
abundance: many
CDR3nt: TGCAGTGCTAGAGCTCGACGAGCTGCCAGTATAGAGACCCAGTACTTC
CDR3aa: CSARARRAASIETQYF

j_gene: TRBJ2-5
v_gene: TRBV2
d_gene: TRBD1
abundance: many
CDR3nt: TGTGCCAGCAGTGGCCCCGGGACAGGGAAGGAGACCCAGTACTTC
CDR3aa: CASSGPGTGKETQYF

j_gene: TRBJ1-1
v_gene: TRBV20-1
d_gene: -
abundance: once
CDR3nt: TGCAGTGCAGACGGATCCGACAGCCACACTGAAGCTTTCTTT
CDR3aa: CSADGSDSHTEAFF

j_gene: TRBJ2-1
v_gene: TRBV7-9
d_gene: -
abundance: many
CDR3nt: TGTGCCAGCAGCCCGTTAGGGTCCCAGCGACATGGGGGGAATGAGCAGTTCTTC
CDR3aa: CASSPLGSQRHGGNEQFF

j_gene: TRBJ2-2
v_gene: TRBV15
d_gene: -
abundance: many
CDR3nt: TGTGCCACCAGCAGACCTCCGCGGACCGGGGAGCTGTTTTTT
CDR3aa: CATSRPPRTGELFF

j_gene: TRBJ2-6
v_gene: TRBV10-2
d_gene: TRBD1
abundance: many
CDR3nt: TGCGCCAGCAACGGACAGGGGGTCCTCTCTGGGGCCAACGTCCTGACTTTC
CDR3aa: CASNGQGVLSGANVLTF

j_gene: TRBJ2-6
v_gene: TRBV10-3
d_gene: -
abundance: -
CDR3nt: TGTGCCATCAGTGAGTTTGGACAGTGGGCCTCTGGGGCCAACTTCCTGACTTTC
CDR3aa: CAISEFGQWASGANFLTF

j_gene: TRBJ2-3
v_gene: TRBV18
d_gene: -
abundance: -
CDR3nt: TGTGCCAGCTCACCAAGCGGGTTCGGCACAGATACGCAGTATTTT
CDR3aa: CASSPSGFGTDTQYF

j_gene: TRBJ1-1
v_gene: TRBV12-3/TRBV12-4
d_gene: -
abundance: many
CDR3nt: TGTGCCAGCAGTTTCGGGGGGCTCACTGAAGCTTTCTTT
CDR3aa: CASSFGGLTEAFF

j_gene: TRBJ1-2
v_gene: TRBV10-3
d_gene: -
abundance: many
CDR3nt: TGTGCCATCAGTGAGCGGACAAGCGGCTACACCTTC
CDR3aa: CAISERTSGYTF

j_gene: TRBJ2-2
v_gene: TRBV24-1
d_gene: -
abundance: many
CDR3nt: TGTGCCACCAGAGCGCAGGGTGCCGGGGAGCTGTTTTTT
CDR3aa: CATRAQGAGELFF

j_gene: TRBJ2-1
v_gene: TRBV28
d_gene: TRBD2
abundance: few
CDR3nt: TGTGCCAGCGGGACTAGCGGCTTGGGCAATGAGCAGTTCTTC
CDR3aa: CASGTSGLGNEQFF

j_gene: TRBJ1-1
v_gene: TRBV6-1
d_gene: -
abundance: many
CDR3nt: TGTGCCAGCAGTCTCTCGGGGGACACTGAAGCTTTCTTT
CDR3aa: CASSLSGDTEAFF